This paragraph reports one T cell receptor beta chain. MiXCR, applied by TCRdb to the RT-PCR reads, yields one record per CDR3 protein. The table lists some 500,000 distinct CDR3 sequences, 25% of them singletons, with over 1.5% in the top ten. The data were obtained in a study of response to subunit inactivated influenza vaccine. This CDR3 spans 15 amino acids. V lost 1 base and J lost 5, with 11 bases in between. This TCR was sampled from a man over 45 who received an inactivated influenza vaccine. The sample was CD4+ T cells sorted from PBMCs, taken 5 to 6 days after vaccination. This chain links TRBV12-3 or TRBV12-4 with TRBJ2-2; D ambiguous. The CDR3 nucleotides read TGTGCCAGCAGTTTAGTTGCGGAACCTACCGGGGAGCTGTTTTTT. It is translated as CASSLVAEPTGELFF.